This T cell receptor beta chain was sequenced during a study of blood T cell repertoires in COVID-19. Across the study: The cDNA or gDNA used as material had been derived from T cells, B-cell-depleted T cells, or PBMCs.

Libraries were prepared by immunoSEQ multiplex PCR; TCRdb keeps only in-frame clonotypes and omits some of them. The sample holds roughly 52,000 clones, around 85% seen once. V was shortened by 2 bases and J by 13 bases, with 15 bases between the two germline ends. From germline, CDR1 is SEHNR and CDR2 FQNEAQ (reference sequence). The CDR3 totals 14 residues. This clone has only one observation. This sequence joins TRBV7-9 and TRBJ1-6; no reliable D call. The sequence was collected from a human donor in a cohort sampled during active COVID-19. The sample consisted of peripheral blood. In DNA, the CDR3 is TGTGCCAGCAGCTTAAACGGTCGCGAGTCGCCCCTCCACTTT. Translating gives CASSLNGRESPLHF.